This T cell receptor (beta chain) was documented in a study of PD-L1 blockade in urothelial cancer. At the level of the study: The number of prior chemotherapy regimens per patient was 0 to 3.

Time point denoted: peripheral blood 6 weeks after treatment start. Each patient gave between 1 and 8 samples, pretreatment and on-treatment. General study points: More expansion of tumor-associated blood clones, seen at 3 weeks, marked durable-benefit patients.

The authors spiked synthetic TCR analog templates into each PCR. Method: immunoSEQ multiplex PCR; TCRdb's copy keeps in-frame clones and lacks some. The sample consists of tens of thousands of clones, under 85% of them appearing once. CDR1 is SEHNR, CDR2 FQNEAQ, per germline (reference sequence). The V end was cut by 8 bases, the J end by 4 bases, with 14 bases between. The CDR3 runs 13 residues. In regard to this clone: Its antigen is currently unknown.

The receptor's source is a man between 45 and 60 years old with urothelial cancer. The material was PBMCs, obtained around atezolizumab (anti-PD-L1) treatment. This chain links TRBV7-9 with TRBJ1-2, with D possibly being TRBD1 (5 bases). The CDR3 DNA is TGTGCCAGCGGGTACCGCGGGGGCTATGGCTACACCTTC. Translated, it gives CASGYRGGYGYTF.